Presented here are 6 T cell receptor beta chains from one specimen sequenced in a study of OX40 agonist ivuxolimab in advanced cancers. Profiled with immunoSEQ multiplex PCR; TCRdb holds only in-frame clones, not every one. The table records approximately 57,000 clones, about 90% of them present only once. Here the sequenced sample was CD4+ or CD8+ T cells sorted from blood, taken in a trial of the OX40 agonist ivuxolimab. The receptors originated from an adult with an advanced solid tumor such as melanoma, head and neck, liver or kidney cancer.

The rearrangement joins TRBV7-3 to TRBJ2-1; 9 positions agree with TRBD1. With V trimmed by 3 bases and J by 0 bases, 0 bases remained unmatched. Per germline, CDR1 SGHTA and CDR2 FQGTGA. There are 15 residues in the CDR3. CDR3 in DNA: TGTGCCAGCAGCTTGGACAGGGGCTCCTACAATGAGCAGTTCTTC. Its protein is CASSLDRGSYNEQFF. The full variable domain, with the rest looked up from reference TRBV7-3 and TRBJ2-1, is GAGVSQTPSNKVTEKGKYVELRCDPISGHTALYWYRQSLGQGPEFLIYFQGTGAADDSGLPNDRFFAVRPEGSVSTLKIQRTERGDSAVYLCASSLDRGSYNEQFFGPGTRLTVL.

The rearrangement joins TRBV27 to TRBJ2-7, with 8 bases aligning to TRBD2. Germline CDR1 is MNHEY and CDR2 is SMNVEV (reference sequence). Trimming cost V 4 bases and J 6 bases; bases outside gene matches: 11. The CDR3 contains 15 residues. As DNA, the CDR3 is TGTGCCAGCAGTTATAGCGGGATGCTCGGCTCCGAGCAGTACTTC. Translated, it gives CASSYSGMLGSEQYF.

The gene calls are TRBV29-1 and TRBJ1-4; D call uncertain. Germline values: CDR1 SQVTM, CDR2 ANQGSEA. The CDR3 has 13 residues. The CDR3 here is CSGGSPTNEKLFF. The CDR3, as DNA: TGCAGTGGAGGGTCGCCAACTAATGAAAAACTGTTTTTT. Drawing the rest from reference TRBV29-1 and TRBJ1-4, the complete variable domain is SAVISQKPSRDICQRGTSLTIQCQVDSQVTMMFWYRQQPGQSLTLIATANQGSEATYESGFVIDKFPISRPNLTFSTLTVSNMSPEDSSIYLCSGGSPTNEKLFFGSGTQLSVL.

The genes are TRBV7-9 and TRBJ2-3; 8 bases align to TRBD2. With 6 bases clipped from V and 4 bases from J, the junction kept 6 bases outside the gene matches. CDR3 size: 14 residues. CDR1 is SEHNR and CDR2 is FQNEAQ in the germline V gene (reference sequence). DNA of the CDR3: TGTGCCAGCAGTGCCGGGACTAGATCAGATACGCAGTATTTT. This translates into CASSAGTRSDTQYF.

The chain is built from TRBV19 and TRBJ1-4; maybe TRBD1 (5 bases). Germline V gives CDR1 LNHDA, CDR2 SQIVND (reference sequence). This CDR3 is built from 16 residues. V lost 3 bases to trimming and J lost 8 bases, with 19 bases between them. This CDR3 is CASSIPPGARGEKLFF. The CDR3 DNA sequence: TGTGCCAGTAGTATCCCCCCCGGGGCGAGAGGGGAAAAACTGTTTTTT. Based on the CDR3 plus reference TRBV19 and TRBJ1-4, the full variable domain is DGGITQSPKYLFRKEGQNVTLSCEQNLNHDAMYWYRQDPGQGLRLIYYSQIVNDFQKGDIAEGYSVSREKKESFPLTVTSAQKNPTAFYLCASSIPPGARGEKLFFGSGTQLSVL.

J is TRBJ2-2 and V is TRBV9; no clear D gene. With 3 bases removed from V and 5 bases from J, the gap between germline ends came to 8 bases. The V gene's germline CDR1 is SGDLS and CDR2 YYNGEE. This CDR3 comprises 13 residues. The CDR3 here is CASSAYLTGELFF. In DNA form, the CDR3 reads TGTGCCAGCAGCGCCTATTTGACCGGGGAGCTGTTTTTT.